This TCR beta chain appears in the sequencing data of a study of response to subunit inactivated influenza vaccine. The germline gives CDR1 MNHNS, CDR2 SASEGT. The CDR3 loop spans 14 amino acids. V was clipped by 8 bases and J by 0 bases; unmatched bases: 7. Points on this clonotype: The target antigen is unknown.

Study-level results: The authors offered the suggestion that each seasonal influenza vaccination recruits few new T cells.

Via MiXCR, TCRdb re-called the RT-PCR reads, giving one row per CDR3 protein. The data show 650,000 to 700,000 distinct CDR3 sequences, with around 14% seen just once and 11% held by the top ten. The material was PBMCs from blood, obtained roughly 12 days after vaccination. The origin of this receptor is a man between 50 and 59 years old who received an inactivated influenza vaccine. The V and J genes are TRBV6-1 and TRBJ2-7; 7 bases map to TRBD2. The CDR3 reads CASSGSSGSYEQYF. The DNA of the CDR3 is TGTGCCAGCTCGGGGTCTAGCGGCTCCTACGAGCAGTACTTC.